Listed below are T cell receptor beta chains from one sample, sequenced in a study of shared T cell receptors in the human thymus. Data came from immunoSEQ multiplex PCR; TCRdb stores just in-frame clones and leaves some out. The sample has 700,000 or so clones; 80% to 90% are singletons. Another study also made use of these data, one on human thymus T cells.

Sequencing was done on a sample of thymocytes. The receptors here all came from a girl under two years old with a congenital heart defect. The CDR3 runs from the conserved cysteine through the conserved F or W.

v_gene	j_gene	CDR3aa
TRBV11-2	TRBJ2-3	CASSSLLAGVDTQYF
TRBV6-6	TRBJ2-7	CASRPDRDEQYF
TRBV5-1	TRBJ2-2	CASSLGGVMTGELFF
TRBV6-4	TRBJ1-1	CASSPDSYTEAFF
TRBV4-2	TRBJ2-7	CASSQDQVSGGPYEQYF
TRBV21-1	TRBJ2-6	CASSLPRTSEKNSGANVLTF
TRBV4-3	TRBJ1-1	CASSPEGVGGVTEAFF
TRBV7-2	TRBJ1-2	CANGRDRPYGYTF
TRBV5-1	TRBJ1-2	CASSIRQGGYGYTF
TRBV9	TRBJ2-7	CASSVREPGDEQYF
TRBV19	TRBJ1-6	CASSSAPGTDNSPLHF
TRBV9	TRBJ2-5	CASSEGTGAGIPGETQYF
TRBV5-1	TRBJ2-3	CASSSEDRIPSTDTQYF
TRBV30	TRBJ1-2	CAWSVGFETGKTYGYTF
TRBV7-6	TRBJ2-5	CASSFSGTGRETQYF
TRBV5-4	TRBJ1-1	CASSIMGGGDTEAFF
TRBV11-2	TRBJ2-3	CASSPSQAKPSTDTQYF
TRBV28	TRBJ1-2	CASSRPRDSANYGYTF
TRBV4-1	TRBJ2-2	CASSQAPGRGNTGELFF
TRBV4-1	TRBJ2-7	CASSQENRSQRNHQLYEQYF
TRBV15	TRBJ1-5	CATSPVGTGWDQPQHF
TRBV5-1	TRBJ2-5	CASSLGLAPGGPRSSTQYF
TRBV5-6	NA	CASSRDRVAPYEQYF
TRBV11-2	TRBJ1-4	CASSLDRTGGNEKLFF
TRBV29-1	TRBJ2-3	CSVEDPPGGTDTQYF
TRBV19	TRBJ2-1	CASNVAGGRSYNEQFF
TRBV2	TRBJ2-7	CATQKGRTASYEQYF
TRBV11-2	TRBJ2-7	CASTSLTDRAQYEQYF
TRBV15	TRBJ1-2	CATSRFRDSENMNYGYTF
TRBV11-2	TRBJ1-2	CASSFAGGGLGYGYTF
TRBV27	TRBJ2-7	CASSLLRGSYEQYF
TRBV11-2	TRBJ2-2	CASSLYRDRGTGELFF
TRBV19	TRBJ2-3	CASSPRQGLSNTDTQYF
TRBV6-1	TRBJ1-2	CASSEIGEGNYGYTF